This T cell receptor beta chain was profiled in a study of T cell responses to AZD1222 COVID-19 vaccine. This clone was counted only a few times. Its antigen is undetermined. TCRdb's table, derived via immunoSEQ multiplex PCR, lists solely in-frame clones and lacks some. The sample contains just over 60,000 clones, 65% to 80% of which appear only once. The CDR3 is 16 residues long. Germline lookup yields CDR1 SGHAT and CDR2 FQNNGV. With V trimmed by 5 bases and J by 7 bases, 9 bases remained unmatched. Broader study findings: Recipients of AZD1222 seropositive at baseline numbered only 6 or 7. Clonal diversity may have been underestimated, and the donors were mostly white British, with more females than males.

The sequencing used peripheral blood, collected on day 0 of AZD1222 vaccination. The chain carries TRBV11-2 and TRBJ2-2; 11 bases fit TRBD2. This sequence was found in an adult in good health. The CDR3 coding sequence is TGTGCCAGCAGCCTCTCTAGCGGGGGGCTAAACGGGGAGCTGTTTTTT. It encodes CASSLSSGGLNGELFF.